This T cell receptor beta chain is from a study of blood T cell repertoires in COVID-19. The overall study: Acute and convalescent COVID-19 specimens originated in the United States, Italy and Spain.

In the original analysis: Scientists estimated how many nucleated cells there were by amplifying reference gene primers. Sequencing was performed with immunoSEQ multiplex PCR; in TCRdb, only in-frame clones are kept and a portion is missing. V, J and clone size derive from that table, while D and trimming were established from the DNA sequence. The sample comprises approximately 200,000 clones, 70% to 90% of which are singletons, and around 3% rests with the top ten. The receptor was isolated from a man between 50 and 59 years old who had recovered from COVID-19. The sample taken for sequencing was peripheral blood.

CDR3 residues: CASSQQRNYEQYF. The CDR3 region has the DNA TGCGCCAGCAGCCAACAGCGGAACTACGAGCAGTACTTC. V usage is TRBV4-1 and J usage is TRBJ2-7; perhaps TRBD2 as D (5 bases). The V gene lost 2 bases and the J gene lost 3 bases, with 8 bases spanning the gap. This CDR3 is built from 13 residues. CDR1 is MGHRA, CDR2 YSYEKL, per germline.